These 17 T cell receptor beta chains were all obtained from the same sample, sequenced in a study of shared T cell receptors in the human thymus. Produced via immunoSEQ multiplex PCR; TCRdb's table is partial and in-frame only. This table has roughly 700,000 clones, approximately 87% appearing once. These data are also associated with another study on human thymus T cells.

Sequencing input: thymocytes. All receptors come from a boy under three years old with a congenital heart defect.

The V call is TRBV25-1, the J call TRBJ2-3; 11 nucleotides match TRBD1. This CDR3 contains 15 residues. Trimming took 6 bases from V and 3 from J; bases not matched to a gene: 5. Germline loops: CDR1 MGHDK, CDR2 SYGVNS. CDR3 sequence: CASRRTGGETDTQYF. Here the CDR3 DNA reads TGTGCCAGCAGACGGACAGGGGGCGAGACAGATACGCAGTATTTT.

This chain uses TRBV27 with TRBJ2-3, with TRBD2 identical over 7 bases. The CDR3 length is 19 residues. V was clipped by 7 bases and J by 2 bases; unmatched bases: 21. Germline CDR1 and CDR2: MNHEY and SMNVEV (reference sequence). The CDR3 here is CASTRRSQASQRDTDTQYF. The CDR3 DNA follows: TGTGCCAGCACCCGGAGGTCCCAAGCTTCCCAGCGGGACACAGATACGCAGTATTTT.

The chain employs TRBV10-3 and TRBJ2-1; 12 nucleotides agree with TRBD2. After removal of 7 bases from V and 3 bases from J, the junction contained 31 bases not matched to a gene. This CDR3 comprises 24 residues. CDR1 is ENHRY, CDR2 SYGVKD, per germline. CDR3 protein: CAIMAGAASSELAGGIVGYNEQFF. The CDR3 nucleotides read TGTGCCATCATGGCTGGGGCGGCGTCCTCGGAGCTAGCGGGAGGGATAGTTGGCTACAATGAGCAGTTCTTC.

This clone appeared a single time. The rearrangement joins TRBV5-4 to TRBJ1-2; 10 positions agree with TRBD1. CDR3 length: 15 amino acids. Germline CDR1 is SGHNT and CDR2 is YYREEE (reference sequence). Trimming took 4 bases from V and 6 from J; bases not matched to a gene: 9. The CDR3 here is CASSILTGGFNGYTF. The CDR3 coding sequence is TGTGCCAGCAGCATTCTGACAGGGGGCTTCAATGGCTACACCTTC. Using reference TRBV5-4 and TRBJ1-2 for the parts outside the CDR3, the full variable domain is ETGVTQSPTHLIKTRGQQVTLRCSSQSGHNTVSWYQQALGQGPQFIFQYYREEENGRGNFPPRFSGLQFPNYSSELNVNALELDDSALYLCASSILTGGFNGYTFGSGTRLTVV.

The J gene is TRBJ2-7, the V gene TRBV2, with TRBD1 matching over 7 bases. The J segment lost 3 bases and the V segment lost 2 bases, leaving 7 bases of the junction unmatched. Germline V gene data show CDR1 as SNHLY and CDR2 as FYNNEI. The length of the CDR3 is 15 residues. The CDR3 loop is CASSEFDWDSYEQYF. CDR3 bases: TGTGCCAGCAGTGAATTTGACTGGGACAGCTACGAGCAGTACTTC.

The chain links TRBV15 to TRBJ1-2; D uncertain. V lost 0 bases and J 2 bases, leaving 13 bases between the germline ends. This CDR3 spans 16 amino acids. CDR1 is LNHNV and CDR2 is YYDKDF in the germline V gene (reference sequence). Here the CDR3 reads CATSRDSRNVNYGYTF. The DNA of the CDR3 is TGTGCCACCAGCAGAGATTCCAGGAACGTCAACTATGGCTACACCTTC.

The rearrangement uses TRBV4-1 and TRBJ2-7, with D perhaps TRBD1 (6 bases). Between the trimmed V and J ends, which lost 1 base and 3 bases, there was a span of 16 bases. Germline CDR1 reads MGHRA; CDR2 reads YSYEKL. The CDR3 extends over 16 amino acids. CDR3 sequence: CASSQGFQGKLYEQYF. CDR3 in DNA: TGCGCCAGCAGCCAAGGGTTCCAGGGGAAGCTCTACGAGCAGTACTTC.

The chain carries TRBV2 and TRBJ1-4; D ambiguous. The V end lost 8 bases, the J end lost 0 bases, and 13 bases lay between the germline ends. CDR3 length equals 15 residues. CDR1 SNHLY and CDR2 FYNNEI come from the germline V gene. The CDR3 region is CASAGGQATNEKLFF. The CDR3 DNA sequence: TGTGCCAGCGCCGGAGGTCAGGCAACTAATGAAAAACTGTTTTTT.

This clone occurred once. This chain's CDR3 is CASSPWANEQFF. CDR3 coding DNA: TGTGCCAGCAGTCCCTGGGCCAATGAGCAGTTCTTC. The chain couples TRBV28 to TRBJ2-1; D is ambiguous. V lost 5 bases and J lost 6, with 8 bases in between. CDR3 size: 12 residues. Germline CDR1 MDHEN, CDR2 SYDVKM.

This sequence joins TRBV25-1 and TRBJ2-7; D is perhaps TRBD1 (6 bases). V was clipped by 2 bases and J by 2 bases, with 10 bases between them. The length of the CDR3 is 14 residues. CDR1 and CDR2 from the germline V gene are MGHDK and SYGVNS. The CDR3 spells CASSEEGHTYEQYF. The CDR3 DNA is TGTGCCAGCAGTGAAGAGGGACACACCTACGAGCAGTACTTC.

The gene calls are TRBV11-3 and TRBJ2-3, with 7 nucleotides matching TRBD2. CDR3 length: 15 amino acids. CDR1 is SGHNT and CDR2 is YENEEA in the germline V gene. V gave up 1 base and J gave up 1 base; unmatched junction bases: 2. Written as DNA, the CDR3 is TGTGCCAGCAGCTTAGGCACTAGCGGCACAGATACGCAGTATTTT. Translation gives CASSLGTSGTDTQYF. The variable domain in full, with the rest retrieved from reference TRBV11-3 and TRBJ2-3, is EAGVVQSPRYKIIEKKQPVAFWCNPISGHNTLYWYLQNLGQGPELLIRYENEEAVDDSQLPKDRFSAERLKGVDSTLKIQPAELGDSAVYLCASSLGTSGTDTQYFGPGTRLTVL.

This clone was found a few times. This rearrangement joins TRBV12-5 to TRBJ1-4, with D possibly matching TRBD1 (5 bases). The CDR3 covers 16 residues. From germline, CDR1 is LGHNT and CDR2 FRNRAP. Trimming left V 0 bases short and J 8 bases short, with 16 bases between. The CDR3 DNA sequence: TGTGCTAGTGGTTTGGTACCCCAGGGCCAACGGGAAAAACTGTTTTTT. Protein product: CASGLVPQGQREKLFF.

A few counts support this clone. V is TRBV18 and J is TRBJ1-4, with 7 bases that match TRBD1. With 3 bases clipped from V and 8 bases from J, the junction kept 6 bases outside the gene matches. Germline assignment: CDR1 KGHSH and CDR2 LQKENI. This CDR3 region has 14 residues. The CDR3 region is CASSPGTVGEKLFF. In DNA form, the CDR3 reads TGTGCCAGCTCACCGGGGACAGTCGGCGAAAAACTGTTTTTT.

The CDR3 DNA sequence: TGTGCCAGCAGCTTGGTAGGGGCGTGCGGAAACACCATATATTTT. Translation gives CASSLVGACGNTIYF. This chain links TRBV7-2 with TRBJ1-3; TRBD1 is a possible D gene (5 bases). Germline CDR1 SGHTA, CDR2 FQGNSA. V lost 3 bases and J lost 4, with 13 bases in between. This CDR3 is built from 15 residues.

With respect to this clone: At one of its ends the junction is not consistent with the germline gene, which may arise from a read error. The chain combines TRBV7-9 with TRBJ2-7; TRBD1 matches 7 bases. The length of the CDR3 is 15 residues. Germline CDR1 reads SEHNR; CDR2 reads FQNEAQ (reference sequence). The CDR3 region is CASSLRQGSSSEQYF. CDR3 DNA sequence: TGTGCCAGCAGCCTGAGACAGGGATCTTCCTCCGAGCAGTACTTC.

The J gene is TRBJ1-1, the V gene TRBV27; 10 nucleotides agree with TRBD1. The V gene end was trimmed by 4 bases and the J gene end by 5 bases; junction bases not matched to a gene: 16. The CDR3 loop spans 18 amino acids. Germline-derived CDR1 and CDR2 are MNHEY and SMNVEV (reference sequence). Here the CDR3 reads CASSCFGQGETERTEAFF. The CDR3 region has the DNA TGTGCCAGCAGTTGTTTCGGACAGGGGGAGACGGAGAGGACTGAAGCTTTCTTT.

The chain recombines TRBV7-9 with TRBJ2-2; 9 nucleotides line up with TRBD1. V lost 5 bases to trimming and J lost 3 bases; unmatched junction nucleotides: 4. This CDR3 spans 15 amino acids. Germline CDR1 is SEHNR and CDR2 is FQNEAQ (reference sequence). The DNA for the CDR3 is TGTGCCAGCAGCCCGGGACAGGGATACACCGGGGAGCTGTTTTTT. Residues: CASSPGQGYTGELFF.